The 25 T cell receptor beta chains listed next were all sequenced from one sample in a study of lung T cells in sarcoidosis with Löfgren's syndrome. TCRdb re-analysed the reads in MiXCR, keeping a single row per CDR3 protein. Of 60,000 or so distinct CDR3 sequences listed, 21% are singletons. Input material: CD4+ T cells from PBMCs. The receptor set was obtained from a human donor with sarcoidosis (Löfgren's syndrome or another form), or a control subject (not recorded which).

There are many counts of this clonotype. The chain combines TRBV27 with TRBJ2-5; 7 bases agree with TRBD2. CDR3 length: 13 amino acids. The germline V gene encodes CDR1 MNHEY and CDR2 SMNVEV (reference sequence). The J segment lost 5 bases and the V segment lost 2 bases, leaving 2 bases of the junction unmatched. CDR3 in amino acids: CASSLREGETQYF. The CDR3 DNA reads as TGTGCCAGCAGTTTAAGGGAGGGGGAGACCCAGTACTTC.

This clonotype was counted many times. The rearrangement joins TRBV27 to TRBJ2-1, with D possibly matching TRBD1 (5 bases). CDR3 length equals 12 residues. CDR1 MNHEY and CDR2 SMNVEV come from the germline V gene (reference sequence). V was clipped by 3 bases and J by 12 bases, with 12 bases between them. The CDR3: CASSFIQGRQFF. The CDR3 nucleotides are TGTGCCAGCAGTTTCATTCAGGGCAGGCAGTTCTTC.

Ten or more counts support this clonotype. The rearrangement links TRBV6-1 to TRBJ2-1; 7 nucleotides align to TRBD1. This CDR3 comprises 15 residues. J gave up 5 bases and V 5 bases, and 9 bases lay outside the gene matches. Germline V gene lookup returns CDR1 MNHNS and CDR2 SASEGT. CDR3 residues: CASSPVRTGNNEQFF. DNA of the CDR3: TGTGCCAGCAGTCCTGTCCGGACAGGCAACAATGAGCAGTTCTTC.

In this sample, this clonotype turned up a few times. J is TRBJ2-5 and V is TRBV3-1; tentative D call: TRBD2 (5 bases). The CDR3 runs 17 residues. Germline-derived CDR1 and CDR2 are LGHDT and YNNKEL (reference sequence). V was clipped by 4 bases and J by 1 base, with 19 bases between them. The CDR3, as DNA: TGTGCCAGCAGCCCAGGTAGTGGCCAACTAGGCCAAGAGACCCAGTACTTC. This gives the protein CASSPGSGQLGQETQYF.

On this clonotype: A much larger clone lies one base from this, so it may be a read error. The chain has TRBV2 and TRBJ2-3; 12 bases map to TRBD2. Germline CDR1 and CDR2: SNHLY and FYNNEI. The CDR3 is made up of 17 amino acids. CDR3 sequence (DNA): TGTGCCGGCAGTGAAATCGTTTGGACTAGCGGGGCAGATACGCAGTATTTT. Translated, it gives CAGSEIVWTSGADTQYF.

The chain uses TRBV7-2 and TRBJ2-1, with 8 bases aligning to TRBD2. CDR1 and CDR2 (germline): SGHTA, FQGNSA. This CDR3 is 16 amino acids long. Losses at the gene ends were 5 bases for V and 4 bases for J; bases not matched to a gene: 10. The CDR3 DNA reads as TGTGCCAGCAGCCCAGAGGGCAGCGGGGGTTACAATGAGCAGTTCTTC. Residues: CASSPEGSGGYNEQFF.

This clonotype was seen only a few times. This sequence joins TRBV19 and TRBJ2-1; 8 bases are shared with TRBD2. Germline CDR1 reads LNHDA; CDR2 reads SQIVND (reference sequence). With 5 bases clipped from V and 6 bases from J, the junction kept 12 bases outside the gene matches. The CDR3 loop spans 16 amino acids. The CDR3 region has the DNA TGTGCCAGTAGTGCTTGGACTAGCCCCTCCGTCAATGAGCAGTTCTTC. This codes for CASSAWTSPSVNEQFF. Based on the CDR3 plus reference TRBV19 and TRBJ2-1, the full variable domain is DGGITQSPKYLFRKEGQNVTLSCEQNLNHDAMYWYRQDPGQGLRLIYYSQIVNDFQKGDIAEGYSVSREKKESFPLTVTSAQKNPTAFYLCASSAWTSPSVNEQFFGPGTRLTVL.

This clonotype appeared many times. The chain has TRBV6-1 and TRBJ1-5; 7 bases are a match to TRBD1. The germline V gene has CDR1 MNHNS and CDR2 SASEGT. This CDR3 is 15 amino acids long. V was pared by 5 bases and J by 2 bases, with 6 bases of the junction left unmatched. The CDR3 sequence is CASSPGTVGNQPQHF. The CDR3 DNA is TGTGCCAGCAGTCCGGGGACAGTGGGCAATCAGCCCCAGCATTTT.

A few counts support this clonotype. The J gene is TRBJ1-5, the V gene TRBV19; 10 nucleotides align to TRBD1. Germline CDR1 is LNHDA and CDR2 is SQIVND (reference sequence). J was trimmed by 0 bases and V by 3 bases; bases with no gene match: 2. This CDR3 region has 16 residues. In DNA form, the CDR3 reads TGTGCCAGTAGTATCGGGACAGGGGCTAGCAATCAGCCCCAGCATTTT. It is translated as CASSIGTGASNQPQHF.

The chain recombines TRBV3-1 with TRBJ2-5; D assignment may be TRBD1 or TRBD2 (7 bases each). V dropped 4 bases and J dropped 5 bases, with 14 bases sitting between them. CDR3 length: 14 residues. Germline values: CDR1 LGHDT, CDR2 YNNKEL (reference sequence). CDR3: CASSRSRGGETQYF. CDR3 nucleotide sequence: TGTGCCAGCAGCCGATCCAGGGGGGGGGAGACCCAGTACTTC.

This clonotype is medium-sized (0.01 to 0.1%). V gene TRBV28 combines with J gene TRBJ1-5, with D tentatively TRBD1 (5 bases). The germline V and J ends were trimmed by 3 bases and 4 bases, with 10 bases remaining between them. The CDR3 is 14 amino acids. The germline gives CDR1 MDHEN, CDR2 SYDVKM. CDR3 protein: CASSFLGGNQPQHF. The CDR3 nucleotides are TGTGCCAGCAGTTTTTTGGGGGGAAATCAGCCCCAGCATTTT. Supplemented by reference TRBV28 and TRBJ1-5, the full variable domain reads DVKVTQSSRYLVKRTGEKVFLECVQDMDHENMFWYRQDPGLGLRLIYFSYDVKMKEKGDIPEGYSVSREKKERFSLILESASTNQTSMYLCASSFLGGNQPQHFGDGTRLSIL.

This clonotype was seen repeatedly, ten times or more. The chain uses TRBV20-1 and TRBJ1-3; D gene unclear. V was cut by 3 bases and J by 2 bases, with 14 bases left in between. The CDR3 is 15 amino acids. The germline V gene encodes CDR1 DFQATT and CDR2 SNEGSKA (reference sequence). CDR3 nucleotide sequence: TGCAGTGCTAGGGACTCAACCCACGCTGGAAACACCATATATTTT. Its translation is CSARDSTHAGNTIYF.

This clonotype appeared many times. This sequence joins TRBV6-1 and TRBJ2-7, with D perhaps matching TRBD1 (6 bases). CDR3 length equals 13 residues. Germline CDR1 and CDR2: MNHNS and SASEGT. V was clipped by 8 bases and J by 4 bases, with 15 bases between them. CDR3 sequence reads: CASLRRGRYEQYV. CDR3 nucleotide sequence: TGTGCCAGCCTTCGTAGGGGGAGATACGAGCAGTACGTC.

This rearrangement joins TRBV12-3 or TRBV12-4 to TRBJ1-1; a weak D match, TRBD1 (5 bases). CDR3 length: 16 amino acids. V gave up 7 bases and J gave up 5 bases, with 23 bases separating them. CDR3 region: CASTQAGSRSFTEAFF. CDR3 sequence (DNA): TGTGCCAGCACCCAGGCAGGGTCCCGGAGTTTTACTGAAGCTTTCTTT.

The chain couples TRBV7-9 to TRBJ1-2; D gene uncertain. CDR3 length: 14 amino acids. Deletions cut 4 bases from V and 2 bases from J, with 11 bases between. Germline CDR1 is SEHNR and CDR2 is FQNEAQ (reference sequence). The CDR3, as DNA: TGTGCCAGCAGCTCCACTCTGACGAACTATGGCTACACCTTC. It translates to CASSSTLTNYGYTF.

The J gene is TRBJ2-3, the V gene TRBV5-4, with 9 bases matching TRBD1. The germline CDR1 and CDR2 sequences are SGHNT and YYREEE (reference sequence). The CDR3 spans 16 residues. Trimming at V came to 4 bases and at J to 1 base, leaving 7 bases not matched to a gene. The CDR3 here is CASSIGQGKGTDTQYF. CDR3 sequence (DNA): TGTGCCAGCAGCATTGGACAGGGGAAGGGCACAGATACGCAGTATTTT.

As for this clonotype: The CDR3 carries no conserved terminal phenylalanine or tryptophan, so it likely arises from a read error. The chain combines TRBV6-1 with TRBJ2-6, with D unclear. Germline lookup yields CDR1 MNHNS and CDR2 SASEGT. The V end was cut by 8 bases, the J end by 0 bases, with 20 bases between. The CDR3 is 18 residues long. The CDR3 DNA reads TGTGCCAGCTCGGAGCAAGGAGTTGGATTCTCTGGGGCCAACGTCCTGACTTCC. Residues: CASSEQGVGFSGANVLTS.

The chain carries TRBV3-1 and TRBJ1-5, with 7 bases that match TRBD1. The CDR3 consists of 17 residues. After removal of 4 bases from V and 4 bases from J, the junction contained 13 bases not matched to a gene. Germline CDR1 reads LGHDT; CDR2 reads YNNKEL (reference sequence). Here the CDR3 reads CASSRKQGRKPNQPQHF. Here the CDR3 DNA reads TGTGCCAGCAGCCGGAAACAGGGGCGGAAGCCAAATCAGCCCCAGCATTTT.

This clonotype was counted once. Since a much larger clone is just one base distant, this may be a read error. In DNA, the CDR3 is TGTGCCAGCAGCCCACAGCACCGGAACACTGAAGTTTTCTTT. This gives the protein CASSPQHRNTEVFF. J is TRBJ1-1 and V is TRBV5-4, with no clear D. Per germline, CDR1 SGHNT and CDR2 YYREEE (reference sequence). CDR3 length: 14 amino acids.

This clonotype was counted many times. The V call is TRBV10-1, the J call TRBJ2-3; the match to TRBD2 covers 9 bases. In germline, CDR1 is WNHNN, CDR2 SYGVQD (reference sequence). Trimming at V came to 11 bases and at J to 6 bases, leaving 6 bases not matched to a gene. The CDR3 consists of 12 residues. The CDR3 spells CASRGGADTQYF. DNA of the CDR3: TGCGCCTCTCGCGGGGGGGCCGATACGCAGTATTTT.

This clonotype occurred many times. The gene calls are TRBV11-2 and TRBJ2-5; D uncertain. V lost 5 bases to trimming and J lost 5 bases, with 18 bases between them. Germline V gene sequence: CDR1 SGHAT, CDR2 FQNNGV. The CDR3 has 15 amino acids. This CDR3 reads CASSQNTVIGETQYF. The CDR3 DNA reads as TGTGCCAGCAGCCAGAATACAGTTATCGGGGAGACCCAGTACTTC. Full variable domain (remainder filled in from reference TRBV11-2 and TRBJ2-5): EAGVAQSPRYKIIEKRQSVAFWCNPISGHATLYWYQQILGQGPKLLIQFQNNGVVDDSQLPKDRFSAERLKGVDSTLKIQPAKLEDSAVYLCASSQNTVIGETQYFGPGTRLLVL.

Points on this clonotype: Possible read error: a much larger clone is one base away. The V gene is TRBV28, the J gene TRBJ2-3; TRBD2 might be the D (6 bases). The CDR3 runs 12 residues. The ends were cut back, 2 bases at V and 7 bases at J, with 7 bases in the middle. Looked up from germline, CDR1 is MDHEN and CDR2 is SYDVKM. CDR3 sequence: CASSLRGNTQYF. In nucleotides, the CDR3 is TGTGCCAGCAGTTTACGGGGGAATACGCAGTATTTT.

A note on this clonotype: The junction shows a germline mismatch at one end, possibly a read error. The gene calls are TRBV5-1 and TRBJ1-1; D is undetermined. Germline V gene sequence: CDR1 SGHRS, CDR2 YFSETQ. CDR3 length: 14 amino acids. The CDR3 loop is CASGLAGANTEAFF. The CDR3 region has the DNA TGCGCCAGCGGCTTGGCAGGAGCGAACACTGAAGCTTTCTTT. Supplemented by reference TRBV5-1 and TRBJ1-1, the full variable domain reads KAGVTQTPRYLIKTRGQQVTLSCSPISGHRSVSWYQQTPGQGLQFLFEYFSETQRNKGNFPGRFSGRQFSNSRSEMNVSTLELGDSALYLCASGLAGANTEAFFGQGTRLTVV.

This chain uses TRBV28 with TRBJ2-7; no firm D call. CDR1 and CDR2 (germline): MDHEN, SYDVKM. The CDR3 contains 12 residues. V was cut by 3 bases and J by 5 bases, with 8 bases left in between. CDR3 sequence reads: CASSLLGHEQYV. The CDR3 coding sequence is TGTGCCAGCAGTTTGTTAGGGCACGAGCAGTACGTC.

This clonotype was counted a few times. This sequence joins TRBV29-1 and TRBJ2-5; D possibly corresponds to TRBD2 (6 bases). Germline V gene sequence: CDR1 SQVTM, CDR2 ANQGSEA. CDR3 length: 13 residues. Trimming removed 2 bases at V and 3 bases at J, with 10 bases between. This CDR3 is CSVESGGKETQYF. The CDR3 DNA sequence: TGCAGCGTTGAATCAGGAGGGAAAGAGACCCAGTACTTC. Drawing the rest from reference TRBV29-1 and TRBJ2-5, the complete variable domain is SAVISQKPSRDICQRGTSLTIQCQVDSQVTMMFWYRQQPGQSLTLIATANQGSEATYESGFVIDKFPISRPNLTFSTLTVSNMSPEDSSIYLCSVESGGKETQYFGPGTRLLVL.